The 4 T cell receptor beta chains presented below share a single source sample, sequenced in a study of blood T cell repertoires in COVID-19. Sequencing used immunoSEQ multiplex PCR; TCRdb keeps in-frame clones, though not all of them. The top ten clones hold 2% to 2.5% of a sample with approximately 97,000 clones, nearly 90% of them seen once. The source material was peripheral blood. The receptors come from a man over 45 with active COVID-19.

The gene calls are TRBV5-1 and TRBJ2-1; the match to TRBD2 covers 8 bases. The germline V gene has CDR1 SGHRS and CDR2 YFSETQ. V gave up 5 bases and J gave up 3 bases; unmatched junction bases: 7. CDR3 length: 15 amino acids. CDR3 bases: TGCGCCAGCAGTCTGTGGCGGGGGGTCTACAATGAGCAGTTCTTC. Translating it yields CASSLWRGVYNEQFF.

This clone was counted a single time. The V gene is TRBV27, the J gene TRBJ1-2, with no clear D. The V gene lost 3 bases and the J gene lost 8 bases, with 16 bases spanning the gap. The CDR3 is made up of 14 amino acids. CDR1 is MNHEY and CDR2 is SMNVEV in the germline V gene (reference sequence). Written as DNA, the CDR3 is TGTGCCAGCAGTTTCAGGCAGGCCTCGGGGGGCTACACCTTC. It yields the protein CASSFRQASGGYTF.

In its sample, this clone was seen a few times. The V call is TRBV9, the J call TRBJ2-7, with 8 bases fitting TRBD1. The CDR3 is 13 residues long. With 5 bases clipped from V and 3 bases from J, the junction kept 4 bases outside the gene matches. The germline V gene encodes CDR1 SGDLS and CDR2 YYNGEE. CDR3 coding DNA: TGTGCCAGCAGTCGACAGGGGATCTACGAGCAGTACTTC. Translating gives CASSRQGIYEQYF.

This rearrangement joins TRBV7-2 to TRBJ1-3; 9 nucleotides line up with TRBD1. The trim removed 1 base at V and 0 bases at J, leaving 1 base unmatched. Germline V gene data show CDR1 as SGHTA and CDR2 as FQGNSA. The CDR3 is made up of 16 amino acids. The CDR3 sequence: CASSLETGGSGNTIYF. CDR3 in DNA: TGTGCCAGCAGCTTAGAGACAGGGGGCTCTGGAAACACCATATATTTT.